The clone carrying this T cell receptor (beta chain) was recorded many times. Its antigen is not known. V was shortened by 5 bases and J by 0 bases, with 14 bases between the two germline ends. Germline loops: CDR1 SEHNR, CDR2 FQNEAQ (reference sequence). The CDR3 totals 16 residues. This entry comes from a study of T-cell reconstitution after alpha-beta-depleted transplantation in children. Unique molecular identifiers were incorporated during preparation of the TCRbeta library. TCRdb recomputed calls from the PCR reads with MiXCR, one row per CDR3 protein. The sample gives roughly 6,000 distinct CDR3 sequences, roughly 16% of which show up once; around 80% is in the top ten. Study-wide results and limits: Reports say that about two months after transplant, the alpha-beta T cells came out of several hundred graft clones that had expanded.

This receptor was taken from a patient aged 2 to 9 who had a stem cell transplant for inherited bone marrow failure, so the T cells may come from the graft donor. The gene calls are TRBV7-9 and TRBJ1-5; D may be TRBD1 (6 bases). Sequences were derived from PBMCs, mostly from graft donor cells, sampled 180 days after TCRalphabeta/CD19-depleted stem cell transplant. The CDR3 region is CASSPPGGYSNQPQHF. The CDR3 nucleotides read TGTGCCAGCAGCCCGCCCGGGGGCTATAGCAATCAGCCCCAGCATTTT. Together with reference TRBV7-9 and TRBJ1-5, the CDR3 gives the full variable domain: DTGVSQNPRHKITKRGQNVTFRCDPISEHNRLYWYRQTLGQGPEFLTYFQNEAQLEKSRLLSDRFSAERPKGSFSTLEIQRTEQGDSAMYLCASSPPGGYSNQPQHFGDGTRLSIL.